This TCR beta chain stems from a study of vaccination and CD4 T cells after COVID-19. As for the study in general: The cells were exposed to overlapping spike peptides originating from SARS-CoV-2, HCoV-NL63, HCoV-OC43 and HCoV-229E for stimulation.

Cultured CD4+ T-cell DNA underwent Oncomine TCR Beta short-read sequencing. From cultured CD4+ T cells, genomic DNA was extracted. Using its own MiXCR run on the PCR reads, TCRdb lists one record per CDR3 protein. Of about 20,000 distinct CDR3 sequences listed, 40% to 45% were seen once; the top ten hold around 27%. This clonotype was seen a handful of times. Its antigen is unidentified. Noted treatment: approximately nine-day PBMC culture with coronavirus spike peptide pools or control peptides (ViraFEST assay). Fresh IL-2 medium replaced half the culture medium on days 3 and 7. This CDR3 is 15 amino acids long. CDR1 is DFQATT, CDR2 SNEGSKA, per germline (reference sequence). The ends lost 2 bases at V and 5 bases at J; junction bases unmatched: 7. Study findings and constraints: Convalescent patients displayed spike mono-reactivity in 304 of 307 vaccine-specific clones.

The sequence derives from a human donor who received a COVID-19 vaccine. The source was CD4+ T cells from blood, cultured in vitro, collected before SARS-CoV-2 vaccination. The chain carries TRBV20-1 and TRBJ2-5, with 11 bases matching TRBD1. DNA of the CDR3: TGCAGTGCTAGACCCGGACAGGGGGCTAGTGAGACCCAGTACTTC. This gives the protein CSARPGQGASETQYF.